Here is one TCR beta chain with its context. The sample is drawn from a study of blood T cell repertoires in COVID-19. Study-level information: The cDNA or gDNA used as material had been derived from T cells, B-cell-depleted T cells, or PBMCs.

Original methodology: The assay estimated nucleated cells by amplifying reference gene primers. Produced via immunoSEQ multiplex PCR; TCRdb's table is partial and in-frame only. The DNA was the basis for D and trimming; V, J and clone size are from that table. The sample yields 100,000 to 150,000 clones, around 81% seen once. Germline assignment: CDR1 SGHRS and CDR2 YFSETQ. The V end lost 0 bases, the J end lost 0 bases, and 6 bases lay between the germline ends. This CDR3 region has 14 residues. This chain uses TRBV5-1 with TRBJ1-2; D unclear. Sequencing was performed on peripheral blood. The TCR sequence derives from a woman aged 55-70 years with active or convalescent COVID-19. The CDR3 DNA sequence: TGCGCCAGCAGCTTGGACGGGGCTAACTATGGCTACACCTTC. Translated: CASSLDGANYGYTF.